This T cell receptor beta chain emerged from a study of patients and donors after allogeneic stem cell transplantation. The V gene's germline CDR1 is DFQATT and CDR2 SNEGSKA (reference sequence). Trimming pared 6 bases from V and 4 bases from J, leaving 15 bases between. The CDR3 is made up of 13 amino acids. Each CDR3 protein gets one entry after TCRdb re-called the RT-PCR reads with MiXCR. The data hold approximately 410,000 distinct CDR3 sequences, with 16% observed a single time. Sequenced sample: blood, either unsorted or a sorted T cell fraction (not recorded which). The source of this sequence is a human donor who was either an allogeneic HSCT recipient or a stem cell or donor lymphocyte infusion donor (not recorded which). It is not recorded whose cells these are; they may come from a transplant donor. The chain joins TRBV20-1 to TRBJ1-1; D unresolved. CDR3 protein: CSAFLRPGTEAFF. The CDR3 DNA reads TGCAGTGCGTTCCTTCGCCCGGGCACTGAAGCTTTCTTT.